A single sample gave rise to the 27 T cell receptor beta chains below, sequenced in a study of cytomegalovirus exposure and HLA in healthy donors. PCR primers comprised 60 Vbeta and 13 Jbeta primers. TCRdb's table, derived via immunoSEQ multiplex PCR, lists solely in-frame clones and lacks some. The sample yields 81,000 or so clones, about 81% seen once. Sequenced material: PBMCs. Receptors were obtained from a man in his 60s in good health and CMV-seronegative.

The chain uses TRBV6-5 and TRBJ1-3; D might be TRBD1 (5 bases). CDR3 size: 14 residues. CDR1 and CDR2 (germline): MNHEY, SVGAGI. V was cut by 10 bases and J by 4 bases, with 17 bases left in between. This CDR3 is CAIFGVGGGNTIYF. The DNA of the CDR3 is TGTGCCATCTTCGGAGTGGGGGGGGGAAACACCATATATTTT.

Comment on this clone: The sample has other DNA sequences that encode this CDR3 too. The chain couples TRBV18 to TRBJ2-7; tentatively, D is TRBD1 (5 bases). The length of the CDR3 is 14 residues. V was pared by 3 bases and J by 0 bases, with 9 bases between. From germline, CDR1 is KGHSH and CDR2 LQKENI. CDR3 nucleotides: TGTGCCAGCTCACCGGGGCAAAACTCCTACGAGCAGTACTTC. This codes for CASSPGQNSYEQYF.

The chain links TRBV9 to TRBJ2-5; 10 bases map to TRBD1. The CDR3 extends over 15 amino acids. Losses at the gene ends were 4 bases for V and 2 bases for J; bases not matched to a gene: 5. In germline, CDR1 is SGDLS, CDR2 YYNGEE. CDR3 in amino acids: CASSLRDRGQETQYF. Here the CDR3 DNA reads TGTGCCAGCAGCCTCCGGGACAGGGGTCAAGAGACCCAGTACTTC.

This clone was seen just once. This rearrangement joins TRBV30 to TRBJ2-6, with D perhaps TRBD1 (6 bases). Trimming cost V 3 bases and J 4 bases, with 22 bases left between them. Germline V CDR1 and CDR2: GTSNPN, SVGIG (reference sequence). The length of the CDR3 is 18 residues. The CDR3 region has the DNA TGTGCCTGGAGGCCGGTAGGAGGCAGGGGAACAGGGGCCAACGTCCTGACTTTC. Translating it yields CAWRPVGGRGTGANVLTF.

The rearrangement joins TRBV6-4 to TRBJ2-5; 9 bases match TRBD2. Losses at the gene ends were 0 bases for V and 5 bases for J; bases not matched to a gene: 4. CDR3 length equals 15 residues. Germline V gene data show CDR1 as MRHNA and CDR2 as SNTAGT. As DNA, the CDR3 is TGTGCCAGCAGTGACTCAGCGGGGGGAAAGGAGACCCAGTACTTC. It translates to CASSDSAGGKETQYF.

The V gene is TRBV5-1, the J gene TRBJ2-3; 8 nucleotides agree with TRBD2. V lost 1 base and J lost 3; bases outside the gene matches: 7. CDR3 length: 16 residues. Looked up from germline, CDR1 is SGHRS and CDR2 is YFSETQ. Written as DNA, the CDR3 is TGCGCCAGCAGCTTGTCGGGGGGGCCTAGGACAGATACGCAGTATTTT. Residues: CASSLSGGPRTDTQYF. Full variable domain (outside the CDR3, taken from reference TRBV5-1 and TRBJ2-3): KAGVTQTPRYLIKTRGQQVTLSCSPISGHRSVSWYQQTPGQGLQFLFEYFSETQRNKGNFPGRFSGRQFSNSRSEMNVSTLELGDSALYLCASSLSGGPRTDTQYFGPGTRLTVL.

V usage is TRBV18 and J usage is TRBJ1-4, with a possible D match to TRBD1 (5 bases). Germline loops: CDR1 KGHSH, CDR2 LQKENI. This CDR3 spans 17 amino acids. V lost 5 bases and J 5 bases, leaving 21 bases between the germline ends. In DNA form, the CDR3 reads TGTGCCAGCTCAGCGCTTTACGACAGCCCCCGAAATGAAAAACTGTTTTTT. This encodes CASSALYDSPRNEKLFF.

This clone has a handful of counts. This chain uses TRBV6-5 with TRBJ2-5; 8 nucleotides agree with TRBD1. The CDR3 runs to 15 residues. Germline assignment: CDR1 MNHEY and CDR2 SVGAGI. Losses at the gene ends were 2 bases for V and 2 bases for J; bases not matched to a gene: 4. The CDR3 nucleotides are TGTGCCAGCAGTTACGGACAGGGTCGGCAAGAGACCCAGTACTTC. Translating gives CASSYGQGRQETQYF.

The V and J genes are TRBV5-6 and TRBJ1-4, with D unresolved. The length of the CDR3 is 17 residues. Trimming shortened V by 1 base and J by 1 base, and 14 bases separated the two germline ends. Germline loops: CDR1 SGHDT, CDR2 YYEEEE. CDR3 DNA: TGTGCCAGCAGCTTGTGGTCCGTGACTCGAACTAATGAAAAACTGTTTTTT. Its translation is CASSLWSVTRTNEKLFF.

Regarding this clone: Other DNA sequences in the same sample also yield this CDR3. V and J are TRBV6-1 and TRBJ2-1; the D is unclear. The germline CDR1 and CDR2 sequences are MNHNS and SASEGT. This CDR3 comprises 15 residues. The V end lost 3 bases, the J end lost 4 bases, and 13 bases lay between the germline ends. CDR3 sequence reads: CASSEALAVYNEQFF. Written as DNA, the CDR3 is TGTGCCAGCAGTGAGGCCCTGGCCGTATACAATGAGCAGTTCTTC.

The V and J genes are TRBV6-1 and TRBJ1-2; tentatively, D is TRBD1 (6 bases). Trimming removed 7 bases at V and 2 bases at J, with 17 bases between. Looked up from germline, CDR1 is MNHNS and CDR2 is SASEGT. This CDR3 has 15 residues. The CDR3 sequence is CASNLRTDGNYGYTF. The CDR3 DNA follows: TGTGCCAGCAACTTAAGGACAGATGGGAACTATGGCTACACCTTC.

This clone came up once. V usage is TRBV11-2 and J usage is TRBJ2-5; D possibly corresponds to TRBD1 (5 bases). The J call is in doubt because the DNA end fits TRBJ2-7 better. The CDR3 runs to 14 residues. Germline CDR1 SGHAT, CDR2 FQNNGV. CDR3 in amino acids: CASSLGQGTYEQYF. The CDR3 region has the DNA TGTGCCAGCAGCTTAGGGCAGGGAACCTACGAGCAGTACTTC.

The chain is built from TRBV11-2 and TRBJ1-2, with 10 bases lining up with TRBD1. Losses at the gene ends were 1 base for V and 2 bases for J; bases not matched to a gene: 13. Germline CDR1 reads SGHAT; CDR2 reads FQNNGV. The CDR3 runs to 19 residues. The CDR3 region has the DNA TGTGCCAGCAGCTTAGTAAGCTATCTGACAGGGGGCGTAAACTATGGCTACACCTTC. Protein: CASSLVSYLTGGVNYGYTF.

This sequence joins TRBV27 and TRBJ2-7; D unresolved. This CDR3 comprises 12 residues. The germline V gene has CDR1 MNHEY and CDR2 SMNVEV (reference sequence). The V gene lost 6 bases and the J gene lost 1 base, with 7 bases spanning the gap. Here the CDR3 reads CASRSASYEQYF. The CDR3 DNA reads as TGTGCCAGCAGGAGTGCATCCTACGAGCAGTACTTC.

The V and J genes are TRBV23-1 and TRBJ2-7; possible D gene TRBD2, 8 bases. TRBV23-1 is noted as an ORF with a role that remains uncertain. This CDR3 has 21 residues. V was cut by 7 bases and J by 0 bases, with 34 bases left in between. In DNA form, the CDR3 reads TGCGCCAGCATCAAGCGGGAGTCGAGGGGGCAGATAGGACTAGTCTCCTACGAGCAGTACTTC. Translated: CASIKRESRGQIGLVSYEQYF.

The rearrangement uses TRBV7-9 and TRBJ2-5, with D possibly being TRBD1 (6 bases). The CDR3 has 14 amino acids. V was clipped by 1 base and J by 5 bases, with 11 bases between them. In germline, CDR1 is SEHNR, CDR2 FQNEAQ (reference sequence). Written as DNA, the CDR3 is TGTGCCAGCAGCTTAGACAGGGTCGAGGAGACCCAGTACTTC. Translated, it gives CASSLDRVEETQYF.

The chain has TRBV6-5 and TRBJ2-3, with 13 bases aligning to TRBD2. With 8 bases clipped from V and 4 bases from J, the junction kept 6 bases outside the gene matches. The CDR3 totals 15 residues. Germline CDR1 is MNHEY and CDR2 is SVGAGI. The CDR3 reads CASRTSGGASDTQYF. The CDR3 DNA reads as TGTGCCAGCCGAACTAGCGGGGGGGCCTCAGATACGCAGTATTTT.

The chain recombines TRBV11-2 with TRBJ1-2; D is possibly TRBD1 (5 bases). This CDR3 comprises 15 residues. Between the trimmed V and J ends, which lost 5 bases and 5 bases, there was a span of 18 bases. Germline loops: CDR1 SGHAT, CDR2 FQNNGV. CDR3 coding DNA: TGTGCCAGCAGCCCCAGCGGCCGGGGGGGATATGGCTACACCTTC. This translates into CASSPSGRGGYGYTF.

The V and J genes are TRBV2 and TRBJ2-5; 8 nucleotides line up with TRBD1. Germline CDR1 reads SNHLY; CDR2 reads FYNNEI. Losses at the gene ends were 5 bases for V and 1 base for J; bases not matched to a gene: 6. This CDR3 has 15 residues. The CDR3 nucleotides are TGTGCCAGCAGTCCGGACAGGGTCGGCCAAGAGACCCAGTACTTC. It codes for CASSPDRVGQETQYF.

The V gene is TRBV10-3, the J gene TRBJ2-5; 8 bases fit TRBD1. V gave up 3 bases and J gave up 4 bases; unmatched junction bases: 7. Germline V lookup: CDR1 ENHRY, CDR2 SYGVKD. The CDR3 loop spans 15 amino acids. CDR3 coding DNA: TGTGCCATCAGTGATCACAGGGGGATGGTAGAGACCCAGTACTTC. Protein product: CAISDHRGMVETQYF.

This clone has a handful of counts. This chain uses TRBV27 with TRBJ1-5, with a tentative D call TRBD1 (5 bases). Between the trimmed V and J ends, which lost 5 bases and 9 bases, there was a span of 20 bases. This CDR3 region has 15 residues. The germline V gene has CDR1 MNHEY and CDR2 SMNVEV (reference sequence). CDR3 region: CASSPLMGPQPPQHF. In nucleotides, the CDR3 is TGTGCCAGCAGTCCCCTCATGGGGCCCCAGCCGCCCCAGCATTTT.

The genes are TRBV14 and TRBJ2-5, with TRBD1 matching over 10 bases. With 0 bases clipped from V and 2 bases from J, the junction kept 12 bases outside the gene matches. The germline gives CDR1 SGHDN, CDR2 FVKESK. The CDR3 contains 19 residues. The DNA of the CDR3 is TGTGCCAGCAGCCAAGATAGCGGACAGGGGGGAGAAGGACAAGAGACCCAGTACTTC. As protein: CASSQDSGQGGEGQETQYF.

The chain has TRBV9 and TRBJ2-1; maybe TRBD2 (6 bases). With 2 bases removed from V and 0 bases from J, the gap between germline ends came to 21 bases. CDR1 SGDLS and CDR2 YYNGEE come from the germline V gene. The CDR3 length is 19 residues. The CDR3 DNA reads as TGTGCCAGCAGCGTCTCCCCCGGGACTCCAATCAGCTCCTACAATGAGCAGTTCTTC. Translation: CASSVSPGTPISSYNEQFF.

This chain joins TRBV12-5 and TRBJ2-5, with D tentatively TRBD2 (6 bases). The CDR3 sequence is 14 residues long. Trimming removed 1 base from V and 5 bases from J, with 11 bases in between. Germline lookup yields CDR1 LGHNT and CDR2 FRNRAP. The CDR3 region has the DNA TGTGCTAGTGGTTTGGGACTAGGGGCGGAGACCCAGTACTTC. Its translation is CASGLGLGAETQYF.

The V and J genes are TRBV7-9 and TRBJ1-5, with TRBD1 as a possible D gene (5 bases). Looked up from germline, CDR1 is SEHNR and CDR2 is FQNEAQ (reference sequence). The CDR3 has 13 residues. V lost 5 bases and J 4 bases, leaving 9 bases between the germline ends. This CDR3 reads CASSPSGNQPQHF. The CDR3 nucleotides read TGTGCCAGCAGCCCTTCAGGGAATCAGCCCCAGCATTTT.

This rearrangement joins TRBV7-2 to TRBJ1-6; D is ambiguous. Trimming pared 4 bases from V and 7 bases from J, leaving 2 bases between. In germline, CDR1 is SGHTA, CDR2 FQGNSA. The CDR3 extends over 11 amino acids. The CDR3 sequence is CASSSNSPLHF. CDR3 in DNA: TGTGCCAGCAGCTCGAATTCACCCCTCCACTTT.

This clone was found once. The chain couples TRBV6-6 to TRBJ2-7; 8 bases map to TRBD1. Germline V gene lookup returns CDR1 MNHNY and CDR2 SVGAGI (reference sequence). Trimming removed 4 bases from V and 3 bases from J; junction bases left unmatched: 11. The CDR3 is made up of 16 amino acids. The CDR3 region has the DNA TGTGCCAGCAGTTTTTCCTTCATAGACAGGGGCTACGAGCAGTACTTC. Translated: CASSFSFIDRGYEQYF.